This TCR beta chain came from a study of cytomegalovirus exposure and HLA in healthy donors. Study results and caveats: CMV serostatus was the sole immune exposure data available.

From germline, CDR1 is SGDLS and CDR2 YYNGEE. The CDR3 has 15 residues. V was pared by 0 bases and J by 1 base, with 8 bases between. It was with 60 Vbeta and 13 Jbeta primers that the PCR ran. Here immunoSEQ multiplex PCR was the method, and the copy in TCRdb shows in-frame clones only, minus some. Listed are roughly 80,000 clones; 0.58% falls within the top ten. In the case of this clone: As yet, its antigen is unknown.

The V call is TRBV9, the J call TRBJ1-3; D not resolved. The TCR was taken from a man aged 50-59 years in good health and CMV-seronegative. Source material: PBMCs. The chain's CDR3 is CASSVGFGSGNTIYF. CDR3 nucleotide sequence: TGTGCCAGCAGCGTAGGCTTCGGGTCTGGAAACACCATATATTTT.